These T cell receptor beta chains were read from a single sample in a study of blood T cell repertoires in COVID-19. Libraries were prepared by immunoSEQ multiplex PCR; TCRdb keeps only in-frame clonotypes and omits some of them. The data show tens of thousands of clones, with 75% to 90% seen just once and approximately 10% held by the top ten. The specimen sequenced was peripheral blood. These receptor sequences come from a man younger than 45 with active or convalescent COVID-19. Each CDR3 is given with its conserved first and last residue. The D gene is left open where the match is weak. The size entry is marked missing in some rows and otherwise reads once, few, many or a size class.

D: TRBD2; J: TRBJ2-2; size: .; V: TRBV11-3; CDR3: CASSLGTSGANTGELFF; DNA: TGTGCCAGCAGCTTGGGGACTAGCGGGGCGAACACCGGGGAGCTGTTTTTT
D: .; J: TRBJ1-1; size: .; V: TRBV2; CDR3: CASRDGTLGNTEAFF; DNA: TGTGCCAGCAGGGATGGGACTTTGGGAAACACTGAAGCTTTCTTT
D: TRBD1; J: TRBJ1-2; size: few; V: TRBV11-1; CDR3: CASSSPGGSGYTF; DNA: TGTGCCAGCAGCTCGCCAGGGGGCTCTGGCTACACCTTC
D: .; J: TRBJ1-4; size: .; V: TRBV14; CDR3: CASSQVRGAHEKLFF; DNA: TGTGCCAGCAGCCAAGTTCGGGGGGCGCATGAAAAACTGTTTTTT
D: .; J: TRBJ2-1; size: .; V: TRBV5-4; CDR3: CASSESLRDYNEQFF; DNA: TGTGCCAGCAGCGAATCCCTGCGGGACTACAATGAGCAGTTCTTC
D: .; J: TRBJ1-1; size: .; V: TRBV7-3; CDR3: CASSLTSHPDTEAFF; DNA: TGTGCCAGCAGCTTAACTAGTCACCCGGACACTGAAGCTTTCTTT
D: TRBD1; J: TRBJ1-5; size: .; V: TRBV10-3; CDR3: CAISGTGNSNQPQHF; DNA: TGTGCCATCAGTGGGACAGGCAATAGCAATCAGCCCCAGCATTTT
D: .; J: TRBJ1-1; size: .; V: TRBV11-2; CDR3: CASSLDIDRRSEAFF; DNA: TGTGCCAGCAGCTTAGATATTGATAGGAGATCTGAAGCTTTCTTT
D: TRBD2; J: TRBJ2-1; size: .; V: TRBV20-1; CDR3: CSASTLAGYNEQFF; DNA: TGCAGTGCTAGTACGCTAGCGGGGTACAATGAGCAGTTCTTC
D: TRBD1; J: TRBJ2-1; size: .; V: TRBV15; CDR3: CATGQEPYNEQFF; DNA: TGTGCCACCGGACAGGAGCCTTACAATGAGCAGTTCTTC
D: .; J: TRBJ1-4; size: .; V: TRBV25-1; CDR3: CASSASGSRLNEKLFF; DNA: TGTGCCAGCAGTGCGTCCGGGTCGAGGCTGAATGAAAAACTGTTTTTT
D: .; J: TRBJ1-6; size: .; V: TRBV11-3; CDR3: CASSLDGPSSPLHF; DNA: TGTGCCAGCAGCTTAGATGGCCCCAGTTCACCCCTCCACTTT
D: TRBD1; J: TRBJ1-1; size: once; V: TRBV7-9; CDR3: CASSPTGTVNTEAFF; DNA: TGTGCCAGCAGCCCCACCGGGACAGTGAACACTGAAGCTTTCTTT
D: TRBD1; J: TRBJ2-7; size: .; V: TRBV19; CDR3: CASSFMDRAGEQYF; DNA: TGTGCCAGTAGTTTCATGGACAGGGCGGGGGAGCAGTACTTC
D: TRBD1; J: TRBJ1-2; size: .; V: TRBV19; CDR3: CASSIGTAYGYTF; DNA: TGTGCCAGTAGTATCGGGACAGCCTATGGCTACACCTTC
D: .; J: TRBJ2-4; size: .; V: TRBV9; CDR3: CASSDHRENIQYF; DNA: TGTGCCAGCAGCGACCACAGGGAAAACATTCAGTACTTC
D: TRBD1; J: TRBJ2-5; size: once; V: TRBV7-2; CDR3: CASSRDRLQETQYF; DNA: TGTGCCAGCAGCCGGGACAGACTCCAAGAGACCCAGTACTTC
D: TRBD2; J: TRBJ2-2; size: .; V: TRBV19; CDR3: CASSSGRATGELFF; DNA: TGTGCCAGTAGTAGCGGGAGGGCCACCGGGGAGCTGTTTTTT
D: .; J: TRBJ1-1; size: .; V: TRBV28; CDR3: CASSTSQLNTEAFF; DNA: TGTGCCAGCAGTACCTCCCAGTTGAACACTGAAGCTTTCTTT
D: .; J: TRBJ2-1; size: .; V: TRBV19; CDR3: CASSIGNSYNEQFF; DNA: TGTGCCAGTAGTATCGGGAACTCCTACAATGAGCAGTTCTTC
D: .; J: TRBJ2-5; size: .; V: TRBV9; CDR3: CASSVGRREYF; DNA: TGTGCCAGCAGCGTAGGCCGGCGGGAGTACTTC
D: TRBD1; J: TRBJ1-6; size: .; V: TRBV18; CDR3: CASSPPGQGGSPLHF; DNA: TGTGCCAGCTCACCACCGGGACAGGGGGGTTCACCCCTCCACTTT
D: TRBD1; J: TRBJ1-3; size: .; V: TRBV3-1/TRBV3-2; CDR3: CASSRFKPGQENTIYF; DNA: TGTGCCAGCAGCCGCTTTAAACCGGGACAGGAAAACACCATATATTTT
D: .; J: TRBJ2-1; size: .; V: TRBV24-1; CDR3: CATSARLSSYNEQFF; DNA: TGTGCCACCAGTGCTAGACTAAGCTCCTACAATGAGCAGTTCTTC
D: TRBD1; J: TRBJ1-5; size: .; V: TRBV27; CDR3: CASSQPEIQGARGNQPQHF; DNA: TGTGCCAGCAGTCAACCCGAGATCCAGGGGGCGCGGGGCAATCAGCCCCAGCATTTT
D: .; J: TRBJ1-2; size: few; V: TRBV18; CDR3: CASSPPGGGVWNGYTF; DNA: TGTGCCAGCTCACCACCGGGGGGAGGTGTGTGGAATGGCTACACCTTC
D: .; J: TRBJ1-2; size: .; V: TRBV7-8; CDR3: CASSTTTGSFGYTF; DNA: TGTGCCAGCAGCACCACGACAGGTTCATTTGGCTACACCTTC
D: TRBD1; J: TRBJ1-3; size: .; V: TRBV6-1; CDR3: CASSEAGQGLSGNTIYF; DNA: TGTGCCAGCAGTGAAGCCGGACAGGGACTCAGTGGAAACACCATATATTTT
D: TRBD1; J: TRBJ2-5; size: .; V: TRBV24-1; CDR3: CATSDGRGKETQYF; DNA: TGTGCCACCAGTGATGGCAGGGGGAAAGAGACCCAGTACTTC
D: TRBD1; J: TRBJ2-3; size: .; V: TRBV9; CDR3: CASSVEGQGADTQYF; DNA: TGTGCCAGCAGCGTAGAGGGACAGGGGGCAGATACGCAGTATTTT
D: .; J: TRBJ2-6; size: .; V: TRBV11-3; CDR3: CASSQDFSSGANVLTF; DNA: TGTGCCAGCAGCCAGGACTTCTCTTCTGGGGCCAACGTCCTGACTTTC
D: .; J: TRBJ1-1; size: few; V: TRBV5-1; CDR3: CASSLDPGTAEAFF; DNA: TGCGCCAGCAGCTTGGATCCGGGAACCGCTGAAGCTTTCTTT
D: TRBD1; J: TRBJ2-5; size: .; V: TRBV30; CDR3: CAWSLTGGETQYF; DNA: TGTGCCTGGAGCCTGACAGGGGGAGAGACCCAGTACTTC
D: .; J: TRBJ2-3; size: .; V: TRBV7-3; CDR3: CASSLNPSTDTQYF; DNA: TGTGCCAGCAGCTTAAATCCAAGCACAGATACGCAGTATTTT
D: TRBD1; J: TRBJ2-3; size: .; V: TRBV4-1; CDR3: CASSPQDRGGSDTQYF; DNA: TGCGCCAGCAGTCCCCAGGACAGGGGGGGCTCGGATACGCAGTATTTT
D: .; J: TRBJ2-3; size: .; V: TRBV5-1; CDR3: CASSSRTSTDTQYF; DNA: TGCGCCAGCAGCTCCCGGACTAGCACAGATACGCAGTATTTT
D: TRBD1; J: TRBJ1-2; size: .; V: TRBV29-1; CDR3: CSVGQGVGKSYTF; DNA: TGCAGCGTTGGACAGGGTGTGGGGAAGAGCTACACCTTC
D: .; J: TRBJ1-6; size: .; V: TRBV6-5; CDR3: CASSTIDKGSPLHF; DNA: TGTGCCAGCAGTACAATCGACAAGGGGTCACCCCTCCACTTT
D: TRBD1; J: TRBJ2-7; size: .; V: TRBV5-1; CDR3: CASSFGTGGSYEQYF; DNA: TGCGCCAGCAGCTTCGGGACAGGGGGCTCCTACGAGCAGTACTTC
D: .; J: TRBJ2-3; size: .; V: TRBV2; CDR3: CASRQQGTDTQYF; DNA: TGTGCCAGCAGACAACAGGGCACAGATACGCAGTATTTT
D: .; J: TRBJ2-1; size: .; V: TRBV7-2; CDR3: CASSLTTAYREQFF; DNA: TGTGCCAGCAGCTTAACGACAGCCTATCGGGAGCAGTTCTTC
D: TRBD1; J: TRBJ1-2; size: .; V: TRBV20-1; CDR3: CSASRGRDGYTF; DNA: TGCAGTGCTAGTAGGGGGCGTGACGGCTACACCTTC
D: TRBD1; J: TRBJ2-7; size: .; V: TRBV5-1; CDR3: CASSLLDRRSPYEQYF; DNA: TGCGCCAGCAGCTTGTTGGACAGGCGGTCCCCCTACGAGCAGTACTTC
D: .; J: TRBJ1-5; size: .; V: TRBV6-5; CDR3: CASQGKNFQPQHF; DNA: TGTGCCAGCCAGGGGAAAAACTTTCAGCCCCAGCATTTT
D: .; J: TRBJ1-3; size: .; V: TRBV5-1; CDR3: CASSQGAIGGNTIYF; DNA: TGCGCCAGCAGCCAAGGGGCGATTGGGGGAAACACCATATATTTT
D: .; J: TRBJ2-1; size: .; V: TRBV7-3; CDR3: CASSPFSGRGSNEQFF; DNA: TGTGCCAGCAGCCCCTTTTCGGGGAGAGGTTCCAATGAGCAGTTCTTC
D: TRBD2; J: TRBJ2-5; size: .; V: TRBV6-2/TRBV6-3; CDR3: CASSSSQRGEQETQYF; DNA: TGTGCCAGCAGTTCCTCGCAGCGGGGGGAACAAGAGACCCAGTACTTC
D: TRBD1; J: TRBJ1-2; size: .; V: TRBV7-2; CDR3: CASSLQGAPYGYTF; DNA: TGTGCCAGCAGCTTACAGGGGGCGCCGTATGGCTACACCTTC
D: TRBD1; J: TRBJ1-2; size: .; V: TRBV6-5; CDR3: CASTDRGPNYGYTF; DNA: TGTGCCAGCACGGACAGGGGTCCTAACTATGGCTACACCTTC